The clone carrying this T cell receptor (beta chain) was counted between two and nine times. The antigen is not known. Stated treatment: 10-day PBMC culture with coronavirus spike peptide pools or control peptides (ViraFEST assay). The Oncomine TCR Beta short-read assay sequenced DNA from cultured CD4+ T cells. TCRdb fed the PCR reads into MiXCR, producing one record per CDR3 protein. The sample lists over 20,000 distinct CDR3 sequences, approximately 40% occurring once. The source of the sample is a study of vaccination and CD4 T cells after COVID-19. This CDR3 region has 14 residues. Trimming shortened V by 4 bases and J by 3 bases, and 12 bases separated the two germline ends. CDR1 and CDR2 from the germline V gene are DFQATT and SNEGSKA (reference sequence).

Sequenced input: CD4+ T cells from blood, cultured in vitro. The clonotype comes from a human donor who had recovered from COVID-19. V is TRBV20-1 and J is TRBJ2-2; no definite D call. CDR3 in amino acids: CSATSEVYTGELFF. In nucleotides, the CDR3 is TGCAGTGCTACCAGCGAAGTTTACACCGGGGAGCTGTTTTTT.